The rows below give T cell receptor beta chains drawn from one sample of a study of shared clonotypes between healthy human individuals. The repertoire was sequenced with immunoSEQ multiplex PCR; TCRdb's copy has only in-frame clones and lacks some. This table has about 2 million clones, approximately 95% appearing once. The sample taken for sequencing was naive CD8+ T cells sorted from blood. The receptors shown here come from a man younger than 35 in good health. The CDR3 runs from the conserved cysteine through the conserved F or W. A D gene is named only where the DNA matches it firmly. Some rows mark clone size as missing; the rest say once, few, many or name a class of expanded clone.

13,-,TRBJ1-1,-,TRBV5-5,CASSLAVGSEAFF,TGTGCCAGCAGCTTGGCCGTCGGCTCTGAAGCTTTCTTT
16,-,TRBJ1-2,TRBD1,TRBV27,CASTPLGQGANYGYTF,TGTGCCAGCACCCCTTTAGGACAGGGAGCTAACTATGGCTACACCTTC
13,-,TRBJ2-3,-,TRBV19,CASTDAGTDTQYF,TGTGCCAGTACGGACGCCGGGACAGATACGCAGTATTTT
12,once,TRBJ2-4,-,TRBV6-1,CATNRPDPDMDF,TGTGCCACCAATCGACCGGACCCTGATATGGACTTC
16,-,TRBJ1-1,TRBD1,TRBV6-5,CASSYAFGQGNTEAFF,TGTGCCAGCAGTTACGCTTTCGGACAGGGAAACACTGAAGCTTTCTTT
12,-,TRBJ2-7,-,TRBV11-2,CASSLGFYEQYF,TGTGCCAGCAGCTTAGGATTCTACGAGCAGTACTTC
14,-,TRBJ1-1,-,TRBV5-4,CASSSPDVNTEAFF,TGTGCCAGCAGCTCCCCGGACGTGAACACTGAAGCTTTCTTT
15,-,TRBJ2-1,TRBD1,TRBV2,CASSGTGSSYNEQFF,TGTGCCAGCAGCGGGACAGGGAGCTCCTACAATGAGCAGTTCTTC
15,-,TRBJ1-2,-,TRBV11-2,CASSSPGESNYGYTF,TGTGCCAGCAGCTCACCGGGGGAAAGTAACTATGGCTACACCTTC
14,-,TRBJ2-2,-,TRBV9,CASRGWADTGELFF,TGTGCCAGCAGAGGATGGGCGGACACCGGGGAGCTGTTTTTT
15,-,TRBJ2-3,-,TRBV6-6,CASSPGTPSTDTQYF,TGTGCCAGCAGTCCCGGGACCCCCAGCACAGATACGCAGTATTTT
13,-,TRBJ2-1,-,TRBV9,CASSVGGTNEQFF,TGTGCCAGCAGCGTAGGAGGGACTAATGAGCAGTTCTTC
15,-,TRBJ2-1,TRBD1,TRBV28,CASSLDRVAYNEQFF,TGTGCCAGCAGCTTAGACAGGGTAGCCTACAATGAGCAGTTCTTC
14,-,TRBJ1-2,-,TRBV30,CAWSDVRGPDGYTF,TGTGCCTGGAGTGACGTGCGGGGCCCAGATGGCTACACCTTC
11,once,TRBJ2-3,-,TRBV25-1,CASSVSDTQYF,TGTGCCAGCAGTGTTTCAGATACGCAGTATTTT
14,-,TRBJ2-3,-,TRBV7-6,CASSLAGDPDTQYF,TGTGCCAGCAGCTTAGCGGGGGACCCCGATACGCAGTATTTT
16,-,TRBJ1-3,-,TRBV7-6,CASSPFTGDSGNTIYF,TGTGCCAGCAGCCCATTTACGGGGGACTCTGGAAACACCATATATTTT
16,-,TRBJ2-3,TRBD2,TRBV10-2,CASSDGTSGWTDTQYF,TGCGCCAGCAGTGATGGGACTAGCGGGTGGACAGATACGCAGTATTTT
15,once,TRBJ2-5,TRBD2,TRBV7-9,CASSLFASGGETQYF,TGTGCCAGCAGCTTATTTGCTAGCGGGGGGGAGACCCAGTACTTC
13,-,TRBJ1-5,-,TRBV6-5,CASSIYRAQPQHF,TGTGCCAGCAGTATATACAGGGCTCAGCCCCAGCATTTT
15,-,TRBJ2-5,TRBD1,TRBV6-1,CASSEPSTGVETQYF,TGTGCCAGCAGTGAACCCTCGACAGGGGTGGAGACCCAGTACTTC
16,-,TRBJ1-4,TRBD1,TRBV5-4,CASSPTGSATNEKLFF,TGTGCCAGCAGCCCGACAGGGAGTGCAACTAATGAAAAACTGTTTTTT
16,-,TRBJ1-5,-,TRBV5-6,CASSSWGEKGNQPQHF,TGTGCCAGCAGCTCGTGGGGTGAAAAGGGCAATCAGCCCCAGCATTTT
12,-,TRBJ2-7,-,TRBV7-9,CASSWDIYEQYF,TGTGCCAGCAGCTGGGACATCTACGAGCAGTACTTC
13,-,TRBJ1-2,-,TRBV27,CASSFRENYGYTF,TGTGCCAGCAGTTTTCGGGAAAACTATGGCTACACCTTC
16,-,TRBJ1-5,TRBD1,TRBV25-1,CASSEDTGGYGQPQHF,TGTGCCAGCAGTGAAGACACAGGGGGCTACGGACAGCCCCAGCATTTT
14,-,TRBJ2-2,TRBD2,TRBV29-1,CSVAASGSGGELFF,TGCAGCGTTGCGGCTAGCGGGAGCGGCGGGGAGCTGTTTTTT
14,once,TRBJ1-1,TRBD1,TRBV10-3,CAISRTGGYTEAFF,TGTGCCATCAGCAGGACAGGGGGATATACTGAAGCTTTCTTT
19,-,TRBJ2-7,TRBD1,TRBV5-8,CASSLDRTGSRFLYYEQYF,TGTGCCAGCAGCTTGGATCGGACAGGGTCGCGGTTTTTGTACTACGAGCAGTACTTC
16,-,TRBJ2-7,TRBD1,TRBV27,CASSLLAEQGAEEQYF,TGTGCCAGCAGTTTATTGGCCGAGCAGGGGGCGGAGGAGCAGTACTTC
16,-,TRBJ2-1,-,TRBV5-4,CASSPPGPVSYNEQFF,TGTGCCAGCAGCCCTCCCGGCCCGGTTTCCTACAATGAGCAGTTCTTC
16,-,TRBJ1-3,TRBD1,TRBV11-1,CASSYGGQGRGNTIYF,TGTGCCAGCAGCTACGGGGGACAGGGGCGCGGAAACACCATATATTTT
16,-,TRBJ2-1,-,TRBV9,CASSVVSSPYYNEQFF,TGTGCCAGCAGCGTAGTATCTAGCCCCTACTACAATGAGCAGTTCTTC
14,-,TRBJ2-1,-,TRBV5-1,CASSLAGPYNEQFF,TGCGCCAGCAGCTTGGCCGGTCCTTACAATGAGCAGTTCTTC
11,once,TRBJ1-2,-,TRBV20-1,CSARDNYGYTF,TGCAGTGCTAGGGATAACTATGGCTACACCTTC
13,-,TRBJ1-1,TRBD1,TRBV7-9,CASSSTGVTEAFF,TGTGCCAGCAGCTCGACAGGGGTCACTGAAGCTTTCTTT
13,-,TRBJ2-7,-,TRBV7-2,CASGLNARSEQYF,TGTGCCAGCGGATTGAACGCTCGTAGCGAGCAGTACTTC
13,-,TRBJ2-2,-,TRBV6-5,CASSLPEGGELFF,TGTGCCAGCAGCCTCCCGGAGGGCGGGGAGCTGTTTTTT
14,-,TRBJ1-5,-,TRBV7-8,CASSHPIGNQPQHF,TGTGCCAGCAGCCACCCAATTGGCAATCAGCCCCAGCATTTT